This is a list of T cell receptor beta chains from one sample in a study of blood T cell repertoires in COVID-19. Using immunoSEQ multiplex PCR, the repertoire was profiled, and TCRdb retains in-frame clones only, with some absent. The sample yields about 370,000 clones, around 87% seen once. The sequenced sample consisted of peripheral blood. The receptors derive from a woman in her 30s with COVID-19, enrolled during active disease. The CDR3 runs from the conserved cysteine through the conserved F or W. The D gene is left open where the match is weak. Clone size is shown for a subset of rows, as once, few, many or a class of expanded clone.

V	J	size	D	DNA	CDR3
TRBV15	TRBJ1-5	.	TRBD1	TGTGCCACCAGGGAAATGACAGGGCGCAATCAGCCCCAGCATTTT	CATREMTGRNQPQHF
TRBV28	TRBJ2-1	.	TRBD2	TGTGCCAGCAGTTCCGCTAGCGGGAGGGACGATGAGCAGTTCTTC	CASSSASGRDDEQFF
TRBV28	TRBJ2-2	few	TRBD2	TGTGCCAGCAGGTGGGGGAGGGGCTCGAACACCGGGGAGCTGTTTTTT	CASRWGRGSNTGELFF
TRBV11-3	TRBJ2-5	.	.	TGTGCCAGCAGCTTACGGACACAAGAGACCCAGTACTTC	CASSLRTQETQYF
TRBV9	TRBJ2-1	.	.	TGTGCCAGCAGCCCTGACTTACTTCTCAATGAGCAGTTCTTC	CASSPDLLLNEQFF
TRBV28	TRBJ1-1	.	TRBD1	TGTGCCAGCAGTTCCGGGACAGGGTATTACACTGAAGCTTTCTTT	CASSSGTGYYTEAFF
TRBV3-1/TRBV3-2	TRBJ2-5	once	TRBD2	TGTGCCAGCAGCCTCAGGAGACTAGCGGCTCAAGAGACCCAGTACTTC	CASSLRRLAAQETQYF
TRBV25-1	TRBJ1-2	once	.	TGTGCCAGCACCGCCGCGGGAGACAATTATGGCTACACCTTC	CASTAAGDNYGYTF
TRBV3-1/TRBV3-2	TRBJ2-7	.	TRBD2	TGTGCCAGCAGCCGAGGGAGGGGAGGAGAGCAGTACTTC	CASSRGRGGEQYF
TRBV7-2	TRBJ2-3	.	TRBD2	TGTGCCAGCAGCCTAGGCGTAAGGCGGGAGTGGAGAGATACGCAGTATTTT	CASSLGVRREWRDTQYF
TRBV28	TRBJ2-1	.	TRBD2	TGTGCCAGCAGCCTGACTAGCGGACGCATAGGTGAGCAGTTCTTC	CASSLTSGRIGEQFF
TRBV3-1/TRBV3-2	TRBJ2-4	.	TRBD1	TGTGCCAGCAGCCTGACAGGGATAGCCAAAAACATTCAGTACTTC	CASSLTGIAKNIQYF
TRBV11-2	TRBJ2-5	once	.	TGTGCCAGCAGCTTAGATTTCCCTCCAGCGGGCCGGAGAGAGACCCAGTACTTC	CASSLDFPPAGRRETQYF
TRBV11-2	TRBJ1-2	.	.	TGTGCCAGCAGCTTCCAAAACTATGGCTACACCTTC	CASSFQNYGYTF
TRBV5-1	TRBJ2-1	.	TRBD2	TGCGCCAGCAGCTCCGAGACTAGCACGGGGGAGCAGTTCTTC	CASSSETSTGEQFF
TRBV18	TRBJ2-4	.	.	TGTGCCAGCTCACCTAACCGGGACATTCAGTACTTC	CASSPNRDIQYF
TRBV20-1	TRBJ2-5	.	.	TGCAGTGCTTCTAGTAAGGAGACCCAGTACTTC	CSASSKETQYF
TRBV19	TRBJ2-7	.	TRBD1	TGTGCCAGTAGCCGGACAGGGGGGAAAGACGAGCAGTACTTC	CASSRTGGKDEQYF
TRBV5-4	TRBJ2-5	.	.	TGTGCCAGCAGCGGAGGAGGGAGGGAGACCCAGTACTTC	CASSGGGRETQYF
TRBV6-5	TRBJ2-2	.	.	TGTGCCAGCAGTTACTCGGGCGACCCTAACAGGGAGCTGTTTTTT	CASSYSGDPNRELFF
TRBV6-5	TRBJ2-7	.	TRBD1	TGTGCCAGCAGCCCCCTGGACAGGGTGGCCAACGAGCAGTACTTC	CASSPLDRVANEQYF
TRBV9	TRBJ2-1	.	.	TGTGCCAGCAGCGTAGAGGGGCGCGCCTACAATGAGCAGTTCTTC	CASSVEGRAYNEQFF
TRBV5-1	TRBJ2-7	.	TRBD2	TGCGCCAGCAGCTGGACTAGCTCCTACGAGCAGTACTTC	CASSWTSSYEQYF
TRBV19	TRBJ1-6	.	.	TGTGCCAGTAGTATCGGGTGGCGGTCACCCCTCCACTTT	CASSIGWRSPLHF
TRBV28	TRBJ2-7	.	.	TGTGCCAGCAGTTTAGGCCGTGGGGACTCAGGGCAGTACTTC	CASSLGRGDSGQYF
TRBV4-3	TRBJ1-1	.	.	TGCGCCAGCAGCCAAGATACGGCGCCCCCGTCGGGGGCTTTCTTT	CASSQDTAPPSGAFF
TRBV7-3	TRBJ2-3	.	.	TGTGCCAGCAGCCGAGCCCAACTTAGCGAGAGCACAGATACGCAGTATTTT	CASSRAQLSESTDTQYF
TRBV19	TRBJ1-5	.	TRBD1	TGTGCCAGTAAACAGGGGGATCAGCCCCAGCATTTT	CASKQGDQPQHF
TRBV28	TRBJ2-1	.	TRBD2	TGTGCCAGCAGTTCTCCTCTCCTAGCGGGGGATACAACATGGCAGTTCTTC	CASSSPLLAGDTTWQFF
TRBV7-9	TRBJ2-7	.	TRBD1	TGTGCCAGCAGCCCCACCCGGGACAGGGGCTACGAGCAGTACTTC	CASSPTRDRGYEQYF
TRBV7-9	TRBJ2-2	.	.	TGTGCCAGCAGCCCTGGGGGGATGAGAACCGGGGAGCTGTTTTTT	CASSPGGMRTGELFF
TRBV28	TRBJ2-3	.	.	TGTGCCAGCAGTCCAACAGGACCGACCGTCTTTAGTGTCGGGAGCACAGATACGCAGTATTTT	CASSPTGPTVFSVGSTDTQYF
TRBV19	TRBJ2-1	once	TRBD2	TGTGCCAGTAAACGGAGCGGGAGGGGCAATGAGCAGTTCTTC	CASKRSGRGNEQFF
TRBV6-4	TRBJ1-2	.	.	TGTGCCAGCAGTGCCATAGGGAAAGGGGCTTTCTATGGCTACACCTTC	CASSAIGKGAFYGYTF
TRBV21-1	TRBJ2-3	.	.	TGTGCCAGCAGCAAAGGGGTGGGACTAGCGGGAGGGATCTGGTATTTT	CASSKGVGLAGGIWYF
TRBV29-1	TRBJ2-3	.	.	TGCAGCGTTGCCAAAAGGCTAGGAGCAGATACGCAGTATTTT	CSVAKRLGADTQYF
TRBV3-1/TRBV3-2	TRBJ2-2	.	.	TGTGCCAGCAGCCGAGGAGAAGCGAACACCGGGGAGCTGTTTTTT	CASSRGEANTGELFF
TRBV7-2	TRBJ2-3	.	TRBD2	TGTGCCAGCAGACCTAGCGGGAGAAGGACAGATACGCAGTATTTT	CASRPSGRRTDTQYF
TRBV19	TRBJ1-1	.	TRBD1	TGTGCCAGTAGGGGACAGGGGAACACTGAAGCTTTCTTT	CASRGQGNTEAFF
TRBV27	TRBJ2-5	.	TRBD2	TGTGCCAGCAGTTGGAGGACTAGCGGAAAGGAGACCCAGTACTTC	CASSWRTSGKETQYF